The 16 T cell receptor beta chains presented below share a single source sample, sequenced in a study of CD8+CD57+ T cells in acquired aplastic anemia. Template material for TCR beta VDJ and CDR3 profiling consisted of genomic DNA. TCRdb re-called the reads through MiXCR, storing one row per CDR3 protein. The sample lists a few hundred thousand distinct CDR3 sequences, 60% to 65% occurring once. The sample consisted of sorted CD4+, CD8+, or CD8+CD57+ T cells (not recorded which) from PBMCs. The receptors were gathered from a human donor in good health.

Written as DNA, the CDR3 is TGTGCCAGCAGTCCAGGGAGGGTGGGTGAAAAACTGTTTTTT. Its protein product is CASSPGRVGEKLFF. This sequence joins TRBV2 and TRBJ1-4; TRBD1 is a possible D gene (5 bases). The CDR3 runs 14 residues. Trimming stripped 5 bases from V and 7 bases from J, with 14 bases between. CDR1 is SNHLY, CDR2 FYNNEI, per germline.

This clonotype was counted between two and nine times. The rearrangement uses TRBV4-2 and TRBJ1-4, with 9 bases aligning to TRBD1. The germline V gene encodes CDR1 LGHNA and CDR2 YNFKEQ. V shed 4 bases, J shed 6 bases, and the junction held 9 bases outside the gene matches. The CDR3 totals 16 residues. CDR3 nucleotide sequence: TGTGCCAGCAGCCTTATCGGACAGGGGTCGGATGAAAAACTGTTTTTT. This encodes CASSLIGQGSDEKLFF.

The rearrangement links TRBV7-3 to TRBJ2-7, with 9 bases lining up with TRBD2. V gave up 1 base and J gave up 5 bases; unmatched junction bases: 12. This CDR3 is 17 amino acids long. Germline V lookup: CDR1 SGHTA, CDR2 FQGTGA. CDR3 amino acids: CASSLIGLAGRFDEQYF. The DNA for the CDR3 is TGTGCCAGCAGCTTAATAGGCCTAGCGGGAAGGTTTGACGAGCAGTACTTC.

The chain recombines TRBV29-1 with TRBJ1-2, with D possibly matching TRBD1 (5 bases). This CDR3 has 16 amino acids. Trimming removed 0 bases at V and 3 bases at J, with 17 bases between. Looked up from germline, CDR1 is SQVTM and CDR2 is ANQGSEA. The CDR3 region has the DNA TGCAGCGTTGAAGATAGGGGTCCTCAACTATACTATGGCTACACCTTC. Translating it yields CSVEDRGPQLYYGYTF.

The genes are TRBV7-2 and TRBJ2-1; D is perhaps TRBD1 (5 bases). The length of the CDR3 is 16 residues. The V end was cut by 5 bases, the J end by 5 bases, with 19 bases between. Per the germline V gene, CDR1 is SGHTA and CDR2 is FQGNSA. CDR3: CASSKSTGFGDNEQFF. CDR3 bases: TGTGCCAGCAGCAAAAGTACAGGCTTTGGGGACAATGAGCAGTTCTTC.

The sample holds many counts of this clonotype. The chain joins TRBV12-3 or TRBV12-4 to TRBJ2-1, with 8 bases identical to TRBD1. The trim removed 6 bases at V and 2 bases at J, leaving 12 bases unmatched. The CDR3 contains 17 residues. CDR3 amino acids: CASSNPRTGTTYNEQFF. Written as DNA, the CDR3 is TGTGCCAGCAGCAATCCCCGGACAGGGACAACCTACAATGAGCAGTTCTTC.

The chain links TRBV29-1 to TRBJ2-2; D perhaps matches TRBD1 (6 bases). V dropped 4 bases and J dropped 4 bases, with 13 bases sitting between them. The CDR3 loop spans 14 amino acids. Germline assignment: CDR1 SQVTM and CDR2 ANQGSEA. CDR3 in amino acids: CSVGQGTSTGELFF. DNA of the CDR3: TGCAGCGTTGGGCAGGGGACGAGCACCGGGGAGCTGTTTTTT.

This chain joins TRBV7-8 and TRBJ2-2, with TRBD2 matching 12 bases. From germline, CDR1 is SGHVS and CDR2 FQNEAQ. The junction had 6 bases not matched to a gene; V was cut back by 4 bases and J by 0 bases. The CDR3 contains 18 residues. This chain's CDR3 is CASSYRRLAGANTGELFF. CDR3 DNA sequence: TGTGCCAGCAGCTACCGCCGACTAGCGGGAGCGAACACCGGGGAGCTGTTTTTT.

Only one count was recorded for this clonotype. This sequence joins TRBV24-1 and TRBJ1-2; the match to TRBD1 covers 10 bases. Germline V gives CDR1 KGHDR, CDR2 SFDVKD. CDR3 size: 15 residues. The ends lost 4 bases at V and 4 bases at J; junction bases unmatched: 5. This CDR3 is CATSESGTGVYGYTF. The CDR3 DNA reads as TGTGCCACCAGTGAGTCCGGGACAGGGGTCTATGGCTACACCTTC.

This clonotype was observed many times. V gene TRBV12-3 or TRBV12-4 combines with J gene TRBJ2-7; maybe TRBD1 (5 bases). This CDR3 comprises 14 residues. V dropped 2 bases and J dropped 2 bases, with 10 bases sitting between them. The CDR3 DNA reads as TGTGCCAGCAGTTTAAGTGGGGCGGCCTACGAGCAGTACTTC. This codes for CASSLSGAAYEQYF.

Many counts were recorded for this clonotype. J is TRBJ2-6 and V is TRBV7-3, with a weak D call TRBD2 (5 bases). V was pared by 5 bases and J by 2 bases, with 19 bases between. CDR1 SGHTA and CDR2 FQGTGA come from the germline V gene. This CDR3 comprises 18 residues. The chain's CDR3 is CASSPTGISSPGANVLTF. The CDR3 region has the DNA TGTGCCAGCAGCCCAACCGGGATTAGCTCGCCTGGGGCCAACGTCCTGACTTTC. The full variable domain, completed using reference TRBV7-3 and TRBJ2-6, is GAGVSQTPSNKVTEKGKYVELRCDPISGHTALYWYRQSLGQGPEFLIYFQGTGAADDSGLPNDRFFAVRPEGSVSTLKIQRTERGDSAVYLCASSPTGISSPGANVLTFGAGSRLTVL.

V is TRBV20-1 and J is TRBJ1-5; D is unresolved. Germline V gene sequence: CDR1 DFQATT, CDR2 SNEGSKA (reference sequence). The CDR3 sequence is 14 residues long. V was cut by 3 bases and J by 0 bases, with 9 bases left in between. The CDR3 DNA reads as TGCAGTGCTAGGACCGAGTATAGCAATCAGCCCCAGCATTTT. The encoded protein is CSARTEYSNQPQHF.

This chain links TRBV6-2 or TRBV6-3 with TRBJ2-7; maybe TRBD1 (5 bases). Germline loops: CDR1 MNHEY, CDR2 SVGEGT. Trimming pared 2 bases from V and 5 bases from J, leaving 13 bases between. The length of the CDR3 is 14 residues. The DNA for the CDR3 is TGTGCCAGCAGTTACGGGCAAGGGGTTAACGAGCAGTACTTC. Protein: CASSYGQGVNEQYF.

In this sample, this clonotype turned up many times. The chain is built from TRBV13 and TRBJ2-7; 7 bases agree with TRBD1. Per the germline V gene, CDR1 is PRHDT and CDR2 is FYEKMQ (reference sequence). With 3 bases clipped from V and 0 bases from J, the junction kept 5 bases outside the gene matches. The CDR3 contains 15 residues. DNA for the CDR3: TGTGCCAGCAGCTTCACAGGGGTATACTCCTACGAGCAGTACTTC. It translates to CASSFTGVYSYEQYF.

The chain uses TRBV6-5 and TRBJ2-3; the match to TRBD2 covers 11 bases. In germline, CDR1 is MNHEY, CDR2 SVGAGI. There are 15 residues in the CDR3. V trimming: 4 bases; J trimming: 6 bases; junction bases outside the gene matches: 6. The CDR3 DNA reads as TGTGCCAGCAGTTCTTCCGGACTAGCGGGTGATACGCAGTATTTT. It codes for CASSSSGLAGDTQYF.

There are many counts of this clonotype. V gene TRBV9 combines with J gene TRBJ1-1; possibly TRBD1 for D (5 bases). Trimming left V 5 bases short and J 4 bases short, with 18 bases between. CDR3 length: 15 amino acids. Germline V gives CDR1 SGDLS, CDR2 YYNGEE. The CDR3 DNA follows: TGTGCCAGCAGTGATGGGGGGGGGAGCATCACTGAAGCTTTCTTT. Translated, it gives CASSDGGGSITEAFF.